The present TCR beta chain was sequenced within a study of patients and donors after allogeneic stem cell transplantation. Each CDR3 protein is one row after TCRdb ran MiXCR on the RT-PCR reads. The sample lists 390,000 or so distinct CDR3 sequences, roughly 17% seen once, with about 7% in the top ten. V lost 4 bases and J lost 4; bases outside the gene matches: 14. The CDR3 has 17 residues. CDR1 is MGHRA and CDR2 is YSYEKL in the germline V gene. The specimen was blood, either unsorted or a sorted T cell fraction (not recorded which). The source is a human donor who was either an allogeneic HSCT recipient or a stem cell or donor lymphocyte infusion donor (not recorded which). It is not recorded whose cells these are; they may come from a transplant donor. This chain joins TRBV4-1 and TRBJ1-1; 8 nucleotides align to TRBD1. CDR3 region: CASSPRDRLRLSTEAFF. The CDR3 DNA sequence: TGCGCCAGCAGCCCACGGGACAGGCTCCGATTAAGCACTGAAGCTTTCTTT.